A single sample is the source of the 8 T cell receptor beta chains below, sequenced in a study of T cell changes during pregnancy in multiple sclerosis. The method was immunoSEQ multiplex PCR; TCRdb's version includes in-frame clones alone and lacks a portion of them. The sample carries 70,000 to 95,000 clones, about 92% recorded once. The sample here was peripheral blood, taken after pregnancy. Receptors originate from a female donor in good health, enrolled as a control in a pregnancy study.

The rearrangement joins TRBV7-2 to TRBJ2-1; D perhaps matches TRBD2 (6 bases). Trimming shortened V by 5 bases and J by 4 bases, and 15 bases separated the two germline ends. The CDR3 spans 15 residues. The germline V gene encodes CDR1 SGHTA and CDR2 FQGNSA. The CDR3 region has the DNA TGTGCCAGCAGCCGGGGGTCTAGCGCTTACAATGAGCAGTTCTTC. This codes for CASSRGSSAYNEQFF.

The V call is TRBV5-1, the J call TRBJ1-1; the D is unclear. V lost 2 bases and J lost 1, with 9 bases in between. The CDR3 contains 14 residues. Germline V gives CDR1 SGHRS, CDR2 YFSETQ. DNA of the CDR3: TGCGCCAGCAGCTTAGCGGGCTGGAACACTGAAGCTTTCTTT. Encoded protein: CASSLAGWNTEAFF.

The V and J genes are TRBV13 and TRBJ2-3; possibly TRBD2 for D (6 bases). The CDR3 is 13 amino acids. Between the trimmed V and J ends, which lost 8 bases and 1 base, there was a span of 10 bases. Germline CDR1 PRHDT, CDR2 FYEKMQ (reference sequence). In DNA, the CDR3 is TGTGCCAGCGGCGGGGCCGGCACAGATACGCAGTATTTT. It specifies CASGGAGTDTQYF.

This clone was recorded a few times. The chain links TRBV2 to TRBJ1-5, with TRBD1 as a possible D gene (5 bases). Germline CDR1 reads SNHLY; CDR2 reads FYNNEI. The germline V and J ends were trimmed by 4 bases and 8 bases, with 12 bases remaining between them. The CDR3 is made up of 13 amino acids. CDR3 in amino acids: CASSGYSREPQHF. The CDR3 DNA follows: TGTGCCAGCAGTGGATATAGCAGGGAGCCCCAGCATTTT. The full variable domain, with the rest looked up from reference TRBV2 and TRBJ1-5, is EPEVTQTPSHQVTQMGQEVILRCVPISNHLYFYWYRQILGQKVEFLVSFYNNEISEKSEIFDDQFSVERPDGSNFTLKIRSTKLEDSAMYFCASSGYSREPQHFGDGTRLSIL.

The rearrangement links TRBV7-2 to TRBJ2-7, with D tentatively TRBD2 (5 bases). The germline gives CDR1 SGHTA, CDR2 FQGNSA. The CDR3 covers 14 residues. Trimming removed 5 bases from V and 4 bases from J, with 15 bases in between. CDR3 coding DNA: TGTGCCAGCAGCAACTCTAGGACTGGGTACGAGCAGTACTTC. Its protein product is CASSNSRTGYEQYF.

The rearrangement joins TRBV5-5 to TRBJ1-2, with D hard to call. The CDR3 length is 12 residues. V dropped 2 bases and J dropped 4 bases, with 6 bases sitting between them. Germline V gene lookup returns CDR1 SGHKS and CDR2 YYEKEE (reference sequence). The CDR3 coding sequence is TGTGCCAGCAGCTTAAACATCTATGGCTACACCTTC. Its protein product is CASSLNIYGYTF.

The rearrangement links TRBV5-4 to TRBJ2-6, with D perhaps TRBD1 (6 bases). This CDR3 spans 16 amino acids. CDR1 and CDR2 (germline): SGHNT, YYREEE (reference sequence). Between the trimmed V and J ends, which lost 3 bases and 2 bases, there was a span of 12 bases. The CDR3 loop reads CASSSYRAPGANVLTF. Written as DNA, the CDR3 is TGTGCCAGCAGCTCCTACAGGGCCCCTGGGGCCAACGTCCTGACTTTC.

V usage is TRBV4-3 and J usage is TRBJ2-3; a weak D match, TRBD2 (6 bases). This CDR3 spans 15 amino acids. Trimming left V 0 bases short and J 5 bases short, with 12 bases between. Germline V lookup: CDR1 LGHNA, CDR2 YSLEER. The CDR3 spells CASSQEPGSLDTQYF. The CDR3 DNA reads as TGCGCCAGCAGCCAAGAGCCCGGGAGTCTAGATACGCAGTATTTT.